This TCR beta chain was found in a study of long-term antiretroviral therapy in people with HIV. Background on the study: Earliest sampling preceded the 2015 immediate-ART recommendation by about a decade. Findings of the study overall: The repertoire was dominated at all time points by clones expanded before ART. The study found that diversity rose after ART but stayed below transplant donor controls. HIV repertoires spanned tighter CDR3 length ranges than controls did.

Concerning this clone: Its target is unknown.

Researchers ran immunoSEQ v3.0 at survey level. This table comes from immunoSEQ multiplex PCR, and its TCRdb copy is limited to in-frame clones, with some not included. The sample holds over 20,000 clones, about 89% seen once. The CDR3 contains 12 residues. V was pared by 3 bases and J by 7 bases, with 7 bases between. The V gene's germline CDR1 is SEHNR and CDR2 FQNEAQ (reference sequence). The rearrangement joins TRBV7-9 to TRBJ1-5; D unresolved. This clonotype originated in a woman aged 50 to 65 with HIV. Sequenced material: unsorted PBMCs, taken about 2.7 years after starting antiretroviral therapy. The CDR3 protein is CASSFPGQPQHF. The CDR3 nucleotides read TGTGCCAGCAGCTTCCCCGGACAGCCCCAGCATTTT.